This TCR beta chain was sequenced in a study of T-cell reconstitution after alpha-beta-depleted transplantation in children. A library of TCRbeta sequences, prepared with unique molecular identifiers, was generated. TCRdb reanalysed the PCR reads using MiXCR and keeps one entry per CDR3 protein. This sample carries 200,000 to 250,000 distinct CDR3 sequences, approximately 10% of them seen once, and the ten largest clones take approximately 6.6%. V was shortened by 8 bases and J by 3 bases, with 14 bases between the two germline ends. This CDR3 is built from 15 residues. The germline V gene has CDR1 LNHDA and CDR2 SQIVND (reference sequence).

The clonotype was recovered from a human donor who donated a stem cell graft to a child with acute lymphoblastic leukemia. The sample here was PBMCs from the stem cell graft donor, taken from the stem cell graft. The J gene is TRBJ1-6, the V gene TRBV19, with a tentative D call TRBD1 (6 bases). The DNA of the CDR3 is TGTGCCAGTGGGGGACGGACAGTCTATAATTCACCCCTCCACTTT. Its protein is CASGGRTVYNSPLHF.